The clone carrying this TCR beta chain was counted many times. The antigen is not known. Looked up from germline, CDR1 is SGHTA and CDR2 is FQGTGA. After removal of 5 bases from V and 2 bases from J, the junction contained 4 bases not matched to a gene. The CDR3 is 15 amino acids. The sample's time point: newly diagnosed GD, antithyroid drugs for less than 3 months. Isolated PBMC RNA provided the starting material for the TCR library. These data originate in a study of regulatory T cells in long-lasting Graves disease. Findings of the study overall: Segments TRBV28, TRBJ1-2 and TRBJ2-5 showed preferential usage in persistent disease.

Sequencing libraries for TCR beta were prepared with iRepertoire HTBI primers and Arm-PCR of CDR3 regions. From the multiplex PCR reads, TCRdb called clonotypes with MiXCR, one entry per CDR3 protein. The top ten clones hold about 12% of a sample with about 220,000 distinct CDR3 sequences, roughly 19% of them seen once. The same data also went into a second study, on T cells in Graves' hyperthyroidism and ophthalmopathy. That study reports: Patients aged 18 to 65 had newly diagnosed hyperthyroidism lasting under 2 months.

The clonotype originates from a woman in her twenties or thirties with Graves disease. The specimen was peripheral blood mononuclear cells (PBMCs), collected at new diagnosis, from a patient treated with antithyroid drugs. J is TRBJ2-3 and V is TRBV7-3, with 10 bases fitting TRBD2. The CDR3 DNA reads as TGTGCCAGCAGCGAAGCGGGGGGGCCCACAGATACGCAGTATTTT. It translates to CASSEAGGPTDTQYF.